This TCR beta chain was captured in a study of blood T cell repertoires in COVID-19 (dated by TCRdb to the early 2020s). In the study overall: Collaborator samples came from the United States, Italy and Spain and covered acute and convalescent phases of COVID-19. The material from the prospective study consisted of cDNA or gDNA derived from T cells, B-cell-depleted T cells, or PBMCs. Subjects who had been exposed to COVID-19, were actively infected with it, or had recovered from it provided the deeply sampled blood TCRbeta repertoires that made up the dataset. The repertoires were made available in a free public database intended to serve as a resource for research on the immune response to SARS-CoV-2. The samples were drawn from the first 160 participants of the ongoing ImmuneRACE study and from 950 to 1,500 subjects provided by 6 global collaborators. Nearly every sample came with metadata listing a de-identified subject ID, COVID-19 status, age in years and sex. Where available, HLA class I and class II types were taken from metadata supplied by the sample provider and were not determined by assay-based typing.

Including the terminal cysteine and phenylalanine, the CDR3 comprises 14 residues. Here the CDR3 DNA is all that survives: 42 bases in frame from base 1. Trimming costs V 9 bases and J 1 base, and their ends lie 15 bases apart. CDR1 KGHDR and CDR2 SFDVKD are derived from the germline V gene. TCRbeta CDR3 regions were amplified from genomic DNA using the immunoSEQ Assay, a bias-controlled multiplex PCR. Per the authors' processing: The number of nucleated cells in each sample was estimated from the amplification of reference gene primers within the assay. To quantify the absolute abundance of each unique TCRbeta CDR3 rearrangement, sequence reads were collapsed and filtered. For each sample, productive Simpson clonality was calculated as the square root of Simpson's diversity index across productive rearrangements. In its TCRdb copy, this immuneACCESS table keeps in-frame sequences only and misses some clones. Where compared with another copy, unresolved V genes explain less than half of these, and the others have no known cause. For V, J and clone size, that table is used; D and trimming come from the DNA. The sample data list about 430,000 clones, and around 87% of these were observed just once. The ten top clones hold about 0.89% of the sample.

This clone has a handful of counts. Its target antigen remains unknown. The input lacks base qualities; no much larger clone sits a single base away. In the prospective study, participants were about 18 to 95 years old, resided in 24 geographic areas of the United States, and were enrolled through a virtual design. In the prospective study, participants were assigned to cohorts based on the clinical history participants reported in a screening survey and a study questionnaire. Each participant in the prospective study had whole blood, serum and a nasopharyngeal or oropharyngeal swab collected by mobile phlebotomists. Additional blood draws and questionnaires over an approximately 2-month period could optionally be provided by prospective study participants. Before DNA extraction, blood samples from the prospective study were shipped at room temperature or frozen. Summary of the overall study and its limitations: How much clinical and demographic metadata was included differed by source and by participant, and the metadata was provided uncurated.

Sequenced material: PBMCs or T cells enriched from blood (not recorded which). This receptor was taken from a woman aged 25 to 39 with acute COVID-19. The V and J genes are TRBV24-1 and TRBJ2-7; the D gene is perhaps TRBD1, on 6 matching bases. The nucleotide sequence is TGTGCCACCGCGTCACAGGGCGGGTCCTACGAGCAGTACTTC. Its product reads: CATASQGGSYEQYF.